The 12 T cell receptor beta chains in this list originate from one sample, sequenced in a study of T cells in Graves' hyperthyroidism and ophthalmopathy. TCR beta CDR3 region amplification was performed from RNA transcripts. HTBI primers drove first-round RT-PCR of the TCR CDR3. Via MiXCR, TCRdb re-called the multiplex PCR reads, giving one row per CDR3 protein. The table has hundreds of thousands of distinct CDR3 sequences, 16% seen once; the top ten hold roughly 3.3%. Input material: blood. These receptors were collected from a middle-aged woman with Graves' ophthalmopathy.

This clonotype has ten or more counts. CDR3 bases: TGCAGTGCTAGAGTTAACAGGGGGACTGCCTACAATGAGCAGTTCTTC. It specifies CSARVNRGTAYNEQFF. The genes are TRBV20-1 and TRBJ2-1; 8 bases line up with TRBD1. The J segment lost 2 bases and the V segment lost 1 base, leaving 7 bases of the junction unmatched. The germline V gene encodes CDR1 DFQATT and CDR2 SNEGSKA (reference sequence). The CDR3 has 16 amino acids.

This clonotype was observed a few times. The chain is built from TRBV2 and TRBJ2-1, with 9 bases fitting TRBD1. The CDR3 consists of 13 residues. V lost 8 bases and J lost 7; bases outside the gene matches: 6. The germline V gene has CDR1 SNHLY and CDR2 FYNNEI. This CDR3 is CASRDRVKNEQFF. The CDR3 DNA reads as TGTGCCAGCCGGGACAGGGTTAAGAATGAGCAGTTCTTC.

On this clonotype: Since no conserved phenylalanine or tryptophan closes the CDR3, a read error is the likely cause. The CDR3 reads CASSPRSGQGSTEAFV. CDR3 nucleotides: TGTGCCAGCAGCCCAAGATCGGGACAGGGGAGTACTGAAGCTTTCGTT. The chain is built from TRBV7-4 and TRBJ1-1; the match to TRBD1 covers 10 bases. Germline CDR1 is SGHVT and CDR2 is SQSDAQ. This CDR3 is built from 16 residues. V gave up 5 bases and J gave up 5 bases; unmatched junction bases: 11.

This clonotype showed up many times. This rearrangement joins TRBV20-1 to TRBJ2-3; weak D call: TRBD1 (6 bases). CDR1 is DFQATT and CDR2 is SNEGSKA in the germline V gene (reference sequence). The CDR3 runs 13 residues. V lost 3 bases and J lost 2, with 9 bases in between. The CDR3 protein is CSASGDITDTQYF. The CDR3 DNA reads TGCAGTGCTAGCGGGGACATCACAGATACGCAGTATTTT.

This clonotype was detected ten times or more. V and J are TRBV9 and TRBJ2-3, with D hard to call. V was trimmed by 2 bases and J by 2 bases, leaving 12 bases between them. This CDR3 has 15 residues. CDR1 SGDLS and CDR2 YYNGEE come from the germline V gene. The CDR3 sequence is CASSVFGDSTDTQYF. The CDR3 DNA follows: TGTGCCAGCAGCGTTTTTGGGGATTCCACAGATACGCAGTATTTT.

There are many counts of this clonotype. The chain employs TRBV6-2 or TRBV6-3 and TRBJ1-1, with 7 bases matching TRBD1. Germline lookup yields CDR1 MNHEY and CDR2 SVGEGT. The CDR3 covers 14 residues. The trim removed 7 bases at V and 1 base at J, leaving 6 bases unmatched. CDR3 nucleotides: TGTGCCAGCACCCAGGGGGGTCCGAACACTGAAGCTTTCTTT. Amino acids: CASTQGGPNTEAFF.

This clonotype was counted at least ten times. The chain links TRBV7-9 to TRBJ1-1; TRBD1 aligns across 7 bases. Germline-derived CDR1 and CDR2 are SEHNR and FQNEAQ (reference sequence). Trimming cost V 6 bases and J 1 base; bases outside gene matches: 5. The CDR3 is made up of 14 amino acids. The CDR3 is CASSRGQTNTEAFF. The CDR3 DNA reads TGTGCCAGCAGTCGGGGACAGACGAACACTGAAGCTTTCTTT.

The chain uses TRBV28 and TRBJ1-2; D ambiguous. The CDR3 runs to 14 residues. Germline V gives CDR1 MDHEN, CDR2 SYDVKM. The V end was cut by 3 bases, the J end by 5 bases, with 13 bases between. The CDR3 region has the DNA TGTGCCAGCAGTTTTGTCCAGACGAGATATGGCTACACCTTC. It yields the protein CASSFVQTRYGYTF.

CDR3 region: CASSLVQGALRAEAFF. The CDR3 DNA sequence: TGTGCCAGCAGCTTGGTACAGGGGGCGCTTAGGGCTGAAGCTTTCTTT. This sequence joins TRBV7-9 and TRBJ1-1; 9 bases match TRBD1. CDR3 size: 16 residues. CDR1 SEHNR and CDR2 FQNEAQ come from the germline V gene (reference sequence). The V and J ends lost 3 bases and 6 bases, in that order; junction bases with no gene match: 11.

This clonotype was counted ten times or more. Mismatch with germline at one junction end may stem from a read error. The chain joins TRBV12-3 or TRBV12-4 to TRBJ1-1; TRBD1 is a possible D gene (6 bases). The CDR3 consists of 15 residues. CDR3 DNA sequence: TGTGCCAGCAGCTTAGGTGGGGGGCTGTGGACTGAAGCTTTCTTT. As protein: CASSLGGGLWTEAFF.

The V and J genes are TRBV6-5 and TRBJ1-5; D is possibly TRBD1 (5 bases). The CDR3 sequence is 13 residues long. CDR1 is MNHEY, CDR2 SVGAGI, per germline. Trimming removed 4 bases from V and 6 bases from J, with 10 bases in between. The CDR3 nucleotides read TGTGCCAGCAGTTCGCTGGGGGGTCAGCCCCAGCATTTT. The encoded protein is CASSSLGGQPQHF.

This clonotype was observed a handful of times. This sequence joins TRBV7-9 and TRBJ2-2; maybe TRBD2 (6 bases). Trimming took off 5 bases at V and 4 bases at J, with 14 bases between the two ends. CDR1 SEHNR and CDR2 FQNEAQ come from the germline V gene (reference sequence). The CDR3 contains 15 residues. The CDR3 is CASSHHIGGTGELFF. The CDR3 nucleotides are TGTGCCAGCAGCCATCATATCGGGGGCACCGGGGAGCTGTTTTTT.